This passage covers 23 T cell receptor beta chains from one sample sequenced in a study of molecular identifiers for immune sequencing clone quantification. Via MiXCR, TCRdb re-called the PCR reads, giving one row per CDR3 protein. The sample carries 350,000 or so distinct CDR3 sequences, about 22% recorded once. The specimen was naive CD8+ T cells from blood, with Jurkat cell RNA spiked in. Subset indicated: FACS-sorted CD8+CD4-CCR7+CD45RA+ naive T cells. Receptors were obtained from a human donor in good health. Some libraries in this study had Jurkat cell RNA spiked in.

In this sample, this clonotype turned up many times. The chain couples TRBV6-5 to TRBJ1-1, with 7 bases that match TRBD1. Germline V CDR1 and CDR2: MNHEY, SVGAGI. J lost 6 bases, V lost 0 bases, and 7 bases had no gene match. The CDR3 covers 15 residues. In nucleotides, the CDR3 is TGTGCCAGCAGTTACTCGGAGGGGGCCGAGCCTGAAGCTTTCTTT. It yields the protein CASSYSEGAEPEAFF.

To note about this clonotype: A much larger clone lies a single base off, so this may be a read error. The chain carries TRBV4-3 and TRBJ1-5, with D possibly TRBD1 on 5 matching bases. Germline V lookup: CDR1 LGHNA, CDR2 YSLEER. The CDR3 runs 16 residues. V was shortened by 0 bases and J by 6 bases, with 15 bases between the two germline ends. The CDR3 protein is CASSQDIKGLGQPQHF. The CDR3 bases are TGCGCCAGCAGCCAAGACATTAAGGGGCTTGGTCAGCCCCAGCATTTT.

This clonotype was observed at least ten times. The V and J genes are TRBV9 and TRBJ2-5, with D hard to call. Germline V gene data show CDR1 as SGDLS and CDR2 as YYNGEE. There are 12 residues in the CDR3. V shed 3 bases and J shed 1 base, with 4 bases lying between them. CDR3 residues: CASSGPQETQYF. DNA for the CDR3: TGTGCCAGCAGCGGGCCCCAAGAGACCCAGTACTTC.

The chain couples TRBV4-1 to TRBJ2-1, with D unclear. CDR1 and CDR2 (germline): MGHRA, YSYEKL. The V end lost 0 bases, the J end lost 4 bases, and 7 bases lay between the germline ends. CDR3 length: 14 amino acids. This CDR3 is CASSQEDLYNEQFF. CDR3 DNA: TGCGCCAGCAGCCAAGAAGACTTATACAATGAGCAGTTCTTC.

Worth noting for this clonotype: A clone one base away is much larger, so this may be a read error. The chain links TRBV13 to TRBJ2-2; the D gene is possibly TRBD2 (6 bases). Trimming took off 5 bases at V and 1 base at J, with 11 bases between the two ends. The V gene's germline CDR1 is PRHDT and CDR2 FYEKMQ (reference sequence). This CDR3 is 15 amino acids long. CDR3 region: CASSPTEGNTGELFF. The CDR3 DNA follows: TGTGCCAGCAGCCCTACGGAGGGGAACACCGGGGAGCTGTTTTTT.

Comments on this clonotype: Just one base apart from a much larger clone, this may be a read error. The chain uses TRBV20-1 and TRBJ2-1; D remains ambiguous. With 0 bases removed from V and 14 bases from J, the gap between germline ends came to 14 bases. Germline V gene data show CDR1 as DFQATT and CDR2 as SNEGSKA (reference sequence). The CDR3 spans 12 residues. CDR3 bases: TGCAGTGCTAGAGATCATCCCTGCCGGGAGTTCTTC. Amino acids: CSARDHPCREFF.

This rearrangement joins TRBV27 to TRBJ1-1; D is possibly TRBD1 (6 bases). V shed 4 bases and J shed 4 bases, with 16 bases lying between them. The CDR3 extends over 15 amino acids. In germline, CDR1 is MNHEY, CDR2 SMNVEV (reference sequence). CDR3 residues: CASSSSPGGLTEAFF. The CDR3 nucleotides read TGTGCCAGCAGTTCATCTCCCGGGGGCCTCACTGAAGCTTTCTTT.

This clonotype was recorded at least ten times. The chain uses TRBV6-5 and TRBJ2-7, with a weak D call TRBD2 (5 bases). Germline CDR1 MNHEY, CDR2 SVGAGI. V was cut by 2 bases and J by 4 bases, with 9 bases left in between. The CDR3 is made up of 13 amino acids. The CDR3 DNA reads TGTGCCAGCAGTTACGGGCCGGGATACGAGCAGTACTTC. This gives the protein CASSYGPGYEQYF.

About this clonotype itself: A much larger clone lies one base from this, so it may be a read error. The rearrangement uses TRBV4-1 and TRBJ1-1; D may be TRBD1 (6 bases). There are 15 residues in the CDR3. Germline V CDR1 and CDR2: MGHRA, YSYEKL. Trimming took 4 bases from V and 5 from J, leaving 17 bases between them. The CDR3 DNA reads TGCGCCAGCAGCCCTGCTTCAGGGGCAGGTACTGAAGCTTTCTTT. This encodes CASSPASGAGTEAFF.

This clonotype was counted many times. V gene TRBV7-2 combines with J gene TRBJ2-3, with TRBD2 matching over 9 bases. Looked up from germline, CDR1 is SGHTA and CDR2 is FQGNSA. The CDR3 is made up of 15 amino acids. The V segment lost 5 bases and the J segment 0 bases; nucleotides outside the gene matches: 3. CDR3 DNA sequence: TGTGCCAGCAGCCCTAGCGGGGTCAGCACAGATACGCAGTATTTT. It specifies CASSPSGVSTDTQYF.

With regard to this clonotype: This may come from a read error, since a much larger clone is one base off. The chain combines TRBV4-1 with TRBJ2-7, with no clear D. The CDR3 is made up of 13 amino acids. CDR1 and CDR2 from the germline V gene are MGHRA and YSYEKL. The CDR3 DNA reads TGCGCCAGCAGCCAAGAGTTCGGGTACGAGCAGCACTTC. It translates to CASSQEFGYEQHF.

This clonotype appeared many times. The gene calls are TRBV19 and TRBJ1-1; maybe TRBD1 (5 bases). This CDR3 spans 15 amino acids. In germline, CDR1 is LNHDA, CDR2 SQIVND (reference sequence). Trimming stripped 6 bases from V and 0 bases from J, with 14 bases between. The CDR3 DNA sequence: TGTGCCAGTAGCCTTGGACAAGTCATGAACACTGAAGCTTTCTTT. Amino acids: CASSLGQVMNTEAFF.

CDR3 sequence (DNA): TGTGCCAGCAGTTACTCGATAACAGGGGGTAACTCCCCCACAGATACGCAGTATTTT. It encodes CASSYSITGGNSPTDTQYF. The rearrangement joins TRBV6-2 or TRBV6-3 to TRBJ2-3, with 8 bases fitting TRBD1. From germline, CDR1 is MNHEY and CDR2 SVGEGT. The length of the CDR3 is 19 residues. The J segment lost 2 bases and the V segment lost 0 bases, leaving 13 bases of the junction unmatched.

About this clonotype: This may arise from a read error, as a much more abundant clone is one base away. The V call is TRBV29-1, the J call TRBJ1-2; weak D call: TRBD1 (6 bases). This CDR3 region has 12 residues. Germline values: CDR1 SQVTM, CDR2 ANQGSEA. CDR3 amino acids: CSSTGNGYGYAF. The CDR3 DNA sequence: TGCAGCTCGACAGGTAACGGCTATGGCTACGCCTTC.

At least ten counts were recorded for this clonotype. The chain carries TRBV2 and TRBJ2-7, with no clear D. Trimming left V 3 bases short and J 1 base short, with 7 bases between. Germline CDR1 and CDR2: SNHLY and FYNNEI. This CDR3 is built from 13 residues. CDR3 residues: CASSDATSYEQYF. The DNA for the CDR3 is TGTGCCAGCAGTGATGCTACGTCCTACGAGCAGTACTTC.

The table lists this clonotype with many counts. This chain connects TRBV20-1 to TRBJ2-7; 10 bases match TRBD2. The germline V gene has CDR1 DFQATT and CDR2 SNEGSKA (reference sequence). CDR3 size: 15 residues. The V and J ends lost 3 bases and 1 base, in that order; junction bases with no gene match: 6. As DNA, the CDR3 is TGCAGTGCTAGTACTAGCGGGAAGGGGTCCTACGAGCAGTACTTC. The encoded protein is CSASTSGKGSYEQYF.

This clonotype was detected only a few times. The chain recombines TRBV7-9 with TRBJ2-7; 11 bases fit TRBD2. The CDR3 is 16 amino acids. With V trimmed by 5 bases and J by 3 bases, 9 bases remained unmatched. Germline V gene lookup returns CDR1 SEHNR and CDR2 FQNEAQ (reference sequence). CDR3 region: CASSPKLAGVDYEQYF. CDR3 DNA sequence: TGTGCCAGCAGCCCGAAACTAGCGGGGGTTGACTACGAGCAGTACTTC. Using reference TRBV7-9 and TRBJ2-7 for the parts outside the CDR3, the full variable domain is DTGVSQNPRHKITKRGQNVTFRCDPISEHNRLYWYRQTLGQGPEFLTYFQNEAQLEKSRLLSDRFSAERPKGSFSTLEIQRTEQGDSAMYLCASSPKLAGVDYEQYFGPGTRLTVT.

This clonotype showed up just a few times. The gene calls are TRBV19 and TRBJ2-2, with 12 bases lining up with TRBD2. Germline lookup yields CDR1 LNHDA and CDR2 SQIVND (reference sequence). The CDR3 is 19 amino acids. J gave up 1 base and V 2 bases, and 8 bases lay outside the gene matches. CDR3 in DNA: TGTGCCAGTAGTATACCCCCACTGGGACTAGCGGGGAACACCGGGGAGCTGTTTTTT. It translates to CASSIPPLGLAGNTGELFF.

In its sample, this clonotype was seen many times. This chain connects TRBV5-1 to TRBJ2-5; D not certain. The CDR3 extends over 15 amino acids. The ends were cut back, 4 bases at V and 0 bases at J, with 13 bases in the middle. Germline V CDR1 and CDR2: SGHRS, YFSETQ. For the CDR3, the DNA is TGCGCCAGCAGCCCCGCCTTAAACCACCAAGAGACCCAGTACTTC. This sequence encodes CASSPALNHQETQYF. Drawing the rest from reference TRBV5-1 and TRBJ2-5, the complete variable domain is KAGVTQTPRYLIKTRGQQVTLSCSPISGHRSVSWYQQTPGQGLQFLFEYFSETQRNKGNFPGRFSGRQFSNSRSEMNVSTLELGDSALYLCASSPALNHQETQYFGPGTRLLVL.

This clonotype was observed a single time. A much more abundant neighbour one base away suggests this may be a read error. V and J are TRBV5-1 and TRBJ1-1, with TRBD1 matching 9 bases. V shed 4 bases, J shed 6 bases, and the junction held 7 bases outside the gene matches. The germline V gene encodes CDR1 SGHRS and CDR2 YFSETQ. The CDR3 runs to 14 residues. The CDR3 is CASSVGQGLAEAFF. The CDR3 DNA reads TGCGCCAGCAGCGTGGGACAGGGACTGGCTGAAGCTTTCTTT.

Points on this clonotype: It may be a read error: a sequence one base away is much more abundant. The chain is built from TRBV6-5 and TRBJ1-3; D is unclear. The length of the CDR3 is 15 residues. In germline, CDR1 is MNHEY, CDR2 SVGAGI. CDR3 region: CANSSFTGPGNTIYF. CDR3 in DNA: TGTGCCAACAGTTCCTTTACGGGCCCCGGAAACACCATATATTTT.

This clonotype came up many times. The chain is built from TRBV20-1 and TRBJ2-7, with 8 bases lining up with TRBD1. CDR3 length: 15 amino acids. In germline, CDR1 is DFQATT, CDR2 SNEGSKA (reference sequence). After removal of 2 bases from V and 2 bases from J, the junction contained 8 bases not matched to a gene. DNA of the CDR3: TGCAGTGCTAGACCCCGGGACAGGTACACCTACGAGCAGTACTTC. Translating it yields CSARPRDRYTYEQYF.

Note on this clonotype: This could be a read error, since a much larger clone is one nucleotide away. The V gene is TRBV2, the J gene TRBJ1-1, with 11 bases fitting TRBD1. CDR1 and CDR2 from the germline V gene are SNHLY and FYNNEI. The ends lost 3 bases at V and 5 bases at J; junction bases unmatched: 8. The CDR3 has 16 residues. The CDR3 here is CASSDGQGAHWTEAFF. The CDR3 bases are TGTGCCAGCAGTGACGGACAGGGGGCGCATTGGACTGAAGCTTTCTTT.